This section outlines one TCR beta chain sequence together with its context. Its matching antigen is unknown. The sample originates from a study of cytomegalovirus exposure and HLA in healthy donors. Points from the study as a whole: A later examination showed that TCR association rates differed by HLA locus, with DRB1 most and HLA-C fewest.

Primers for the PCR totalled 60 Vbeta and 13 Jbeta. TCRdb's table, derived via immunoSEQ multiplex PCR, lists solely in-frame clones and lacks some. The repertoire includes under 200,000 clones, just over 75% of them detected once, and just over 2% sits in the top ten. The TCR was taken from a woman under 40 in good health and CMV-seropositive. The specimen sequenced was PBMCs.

CDR3 sequence: CASSLNVPQAGAFF. As DNA, the CDR3 is TGTGCCAGCAGCTTAAACGTCCCTCAGGCGGGAGCTTTCTTT. The chain carries TRBV7-2 and TRBJ1-1, with unresolved D. V was pared by 2 bases and J by 10 bases, with 17 bases between. CDR3 length equals 14 residues. Germline V lookup: CDR1 SGHTA, CDR2 FQGNSA.